This passage covers 23 T cell receptor beta chains from one sample sequenced in a study of T cells after yellow fever vaccination. TCRdb redid the calling of the 5' RACE reads with MiXCR, one entry per CDR3 protein. The table lists a few hundred thousand distinct CDR3 sequences, about 4% of them singletons. The material sequenced was PBMCs, taken 5 days after the yellow fever booster vaccination. These TCRs come from a man aged 18 to 29 who received the YFV17D yellow fever vaccine.

The CDR3 bases are TGTGCCAGCAGATACCGGGGATCGGGTTCACCCCTCCACTTT. It specifies CASRYRGSGSPLHF. The genes are TRBV2 and TRBJ1-6; unclear D gene. V was trimmed by 6 bases and J by 9 bases, leaving 15 bases between them. This CDR3 spans 14 amino acids. Germline V gene lookup returns CDR1 SNHLY and CDR2 FYNNEI.

There are a few counts of this clonotype. The chain joins TRBV10-3 to TRBJ2-5, with D possibly matching TRBD2 (7 bases). The CDR3 spans 17 residues. CDR1 is ENHRY, CDR2 SYGVKD, per germline. Trimming shortened V by 10 bases and J by 5 bases, and 29 bases separated the two germline ends. For the CDR3, the DNA is TGTGCCACCCGGAGGCAGGGAGGGGGGGGGCCTCCTGAGACCCAGTACTTC. Its protein is CATRRQGGGGPPETQYF.

This clonotype has ten or more counts. The chain is built from TRBV5-5 and TRBJ1-1; 8 nucleotides line up with TRBD1. The CDR3 length is 19 residues. Germline CDR1 is SGHKS and CDR2 is YYEKEE (reference sequence). Unmatched junction bases numbered 14, after V lost 0 bases and J lost 1 base. The chain's CDR3 is CASSLDPRGAGGPNTEAFF. DNA of the CDR3: TGTGCCAGCAGCTTGGATCCTCGTGGGGCAGGGGGCCCGAACACTGAAGCTTTCTTT.

The CDR3 protein is CASSLNPTETQYF. The DNA of the CDR3 is TGCGCCAGCAGCCTGAACCCAACAGAGACCCAGTACTTC. The chain is built from TRBV4-1 and TRBJ2-5; no clear D gene. Germline-derived CDR1 and CDR2 are MGHRA and YSYEKL. The CDR3 is 13 amino acids. V was trimmed by 4 bases and J by 4 bases, leaving 10 bases between them.

This clonotype was detected a few times. The V call is TRBV5-4, the J call TRBJ2-7; 7 bases are shared with TRBD2. The ends lost 4 bases at V and 7 bases at J; junction bases unmatched: 17. There are 16 residues in the CDR3. Germline CDR1 reads SGHNT; CDR2 reads YYREEE (reference sequence). The CDR3 protein is CASSPGLDRILGEQYV. DNA of the CDR3: TGTGCCAGCAGCCCCGGACTAGACCGGATCTTGGGAGAGCAGTACGTC.

The chain is built from TRBV3-1 and TRBJ1-5; D is unclear. The germline V gene has CDR1 LGHDT and CDR2 YNNKEL (reference sequence). Trimming pared 4 bases from V and 3 bases from J, leaving 13 bases between. The CDR3 has 15 residues. Written as DNA, the CDR3 is TGTGCCAGCAGCCCCGGGAGCGTCACCAATCAGCCCCAGCATTTT. It specifies CASSPGSVTNQPQHF.

This clonotype has more than one count but fewer than ten. The chain couples TRBV28 to TRBJ2-7, with 7 bases lining up with TRBD1. Germline assignment: CDR1 MDHEN and CDR2 SYDVKM. The CDR3 has 14 residues. J was trimmed by 4 bases and V by 3 bases; bases with no gene match: 6. The DNA for the CDR3 is TGTGCCAGCAGTTTTTTACAGGGGCGTTACGAGCAGTACTTC. Translating gives CASSFLQGRYEQYF.

This clonotype was detected a few times. The rearrangement joins TRBV13 to TRBJ2-1; D possibly corresponds to TRBD1 (5 bases). Per germline, CDR1 PRHDT and CDR2 FYEKMQ (reference sequence). The CDR3 has 16 amino acids. V lost 5 bases, J lost 4 bases, and 18 bases lay in between. DNA of the CDR3: TGTGCCAGCAGCCTAGTGAAAAGCGACAGATACAATGAGCAGTTCTTC. This translates into CASSLVKSDRYNEQFF.

The chain carries TRBV24-1 and TRBJ2-7, with 12 bases aligning to TRBD2. There are 17 residues in the CDR3. The germline V gene has CDR1 KGHDR and CDR2 SFDVKD. With 2 bases clipped from V and 2 bases from J, the junction kept 6 bases outside the gene matches. The CDR3 sequence is CATSDWGLAGLAYEQYF. The CDR3, as DNA: TGTGCCACCAGTGATTGGGGACTAGCGGGCCTCGCCTACGAGCAGTACTTC.

The rearrangement links TRBV7-2 to TRBJ2-5; the D is unclear. This CDR3 spans 14 amino acids. Germline CDR1 SGHTA, CDR2 FQGNSA. Trimming took 2 bases from V and 1 from J, leaving 8 bases between them. The chain's CDR3 is CASSLRTLQETQYF. In DNA, the CDR3 is TGTGCCAGCAGCTTACGTACACTCCAAGAGACCCAGTACTTC.

The sample holds many counts of this clonotype. The gene calls are TRBV5-1 and TRBJ2-3, with 11 bases aligning to TRBD2. Germline CDR1 reads SGHRS; CDR2 reads YFSETQ. The CDR3 spans 15 residues. V shed 4 bases and J 5 bases; nucleotides not matched to a gene: 6. This CDR3 reads CASSPRGLAVDTQYF. DNA of the CDR3: TGCGCCAGCAGCCCGAGGGGACTAGCGGTAGATACGCAGTATTTT.

Ten or more counts support this clonotype. This sequence joins TRBV12-3 or TRBV12-4 and TRBJ2-1; TRBD2 agrees at 9 bases. The trim removed 3 bases at V and 9 bases at J, leaving 6 bases unmatched. The CDR3 is made up of 14 amino acids. CDR3 DNA: TGTGCCAGCAGTTTGCAGCGGGGGGTGGCTGAGCAGTTCTTC. This translates into CASSLQRGVAEQFF.

This chain joins TRBV28 and TRBJ2-6; the match to TRBD1 covers 9 bases. V was pared by 6 bases and J by 0 bases, with 9 bases of the junction left unmatched. In germline, CDR1 is MDHEN, CDR2 SYDVKM. CDR3 length equals 18 residues. The CDR3 DNA reads TGTGCCAGCAGAACCCGGGGACAGGGAGTCTCTGGGGCCAACGTCCTGACTTTC. Translating gives CASRTRGQGVSGANVLTF. Full variable domain (rest looked up from reference TRBV28 and TRBJ2-6): DVKVTQSSRYLVKRTGEKVFLECVQDMDHENMFWYRQDPGLGLRLIYFSYDVKMKEKGDIPEGYSVSREKKERFSLILESASTNQTSMYLCASRTRGQGVSGANVLTFGAGSRLTVL.

This sequence joins TRBV28 and TRBJ2-1; D is possibly TRBD2 (6 bases). The CDR3 extends over 14 amino acids. With 2 bases removed from V and 7 bases from J, the gap between germline ends came to 12 bases. Germline V CDR1 and CDR2: MDHEN, SYDVKM. CDR3 sequence: CASSLAPGGNEQFF. The CDR3 DNA is TGTGCCAGCAGTTTAGCCCCCGGGGGAAATGAGCAGTTCTTC.

This clonotype has at least ten counts. This chain links TRBV20-1 with TRBJ1-2; D is uncertain. V was pared by 5 bases and J by 6 bases, with 13 bases between. Germline CDR1 is DFQATT and CDR2 is SNEGSKA (reference sequence). This CDR3 contains 12 residues. DNA for the CDR3: TGCAGTGCTCCTCGGGCGCTGGATGGCTACACCTTC. Protein: CSAPRALDGYTF.

This clonotype was observed at least ten times. In DNA form, the CDR3 reads TGTGCCAGCTCACCACCGGGGCCTCGGGGCGAAGAGACCCAGTACTTC. The encoded protein is CASSPPGPRGEETQYF. The rearrangement links TRBV18 to TRBJ2-5, with D possibly called TRBD1 or TRBD2 (5 bases each). The CDR3 contains 16 residues. With 0 bases removed from V and 3 bases from J, the gap between germline ends came to 14 bases. Germline V gene sequence: CDR1 KGHSH, CDR2 LQKENI.

This clonotype was counted a few times. CDR3 amino acids: CASSRTPRGANYGYTF. The DNA of the CDR3 is TGTGCCAGCAGCCGGACGCCCAGGGGAGCTAACTATGGCTACACCTTC. The V call is TRBV7-9, the J call TRBJ1-2; D is possibly TRBD1 (6 bases). V was pared by 5 bases and J by 0 bases, with 16 bases between. This CDR3 is built from 16 residues. CDR1 is SEHNR and CDR2 is FQNEAQ in the germline V gene (reference sequence).

This clonotype was detected ten times or more. The chain couples TRBV7-2 to TRBJ2-7; D unresolved. This CDR3 spans 14 amino acids. The V gene's germline CDR1 is SGHTA and CDR2 FQGNSA. The V gene lost 6 bases and the J gene lost 1 base, with 13 bases spanning the gap. CDR3 amino acids: CASRRSGVSYEQYF. CDR3 DNA sequence: TGTGCCAGCAGGCGCTCCGGTGTATCCTACGAGCAGTACTTC.

There are many counts of this clonotype. This sequence joins TRBV27 and TRBJ1-2; no reliable D call. Germline CDR1 MNHEY, CDR2 SMNVEV (reference sequence). Trimming left V 3 bases short and J 3 bases short, with 20 bases between. CDR3 size: 17 residues. CDR3 sequence (DNA): TGTGCCAGCAGTTTTGTAGCCCTTCAGCTTGGACACTATGGCTACACCTTC. Amino acid sequence: CASSFVALQLGHYGYTF.

The rearrangement joins TRBV18 to TRBJ1-1, with D perhaps matching TRBD1 (5 bases). CDR1 and CDR2 from the germline V gene are KGHSH and LQKENI. Trimming took off 6 bases at V and 8 bases at J, with 22 bases between the two ends. The CDR3 runs to 15 residues. CDR3 DNA sequence: TGTGCCAGCTCTTCCGACTTGACAGACCATGCGGAAGCTTTCTTT. Its translation: CASSSDLTDHAEAFF.

The chain combines TRBV5-1 with TRBJ1-5, with D possibly TRBD1 on 5 matching bases. The V gene lost 4 bases and the J gene lost 0 bases, with 14 bases spanning the gap. The CDR3 is 16 residues long. CDR1 SGHRS and CDR2 YFSETQ come from the germline V gene. DNA of the CDR3: TGCGCCAGCAGCATGGGACCGCAGTATAGCAATCAGCCCCAGCATTTT. This translates into CASSMGPQYSNQPQHF.

This rearrangement joins TRBV11-2 to TRBJ2-5, with 11 positions matching TRBD2. V trimming: 2 bases; J trimming: 1 base; junction bases outside the gene matches: 3. Germline V CDR1 and CDR2: SGHAT, FQNNGV. This CDR3 contains 16 residues. CDR3 sequence: CASSLRLAGSQETQYF. The CDR3 DNA reads as TGTGCCAGCAGCTTAAGACTAGCGGGGAGCCAAGAGACCCAGTACTTC.

This clonotype was detected many times. The rearrangement uses TRBV10-3 and TRBJ2-5, with TRBD1 matching 8 bases. The J segment lost 5 bases and the V segment lost 10 bases, leaving 18 bases of the junction unmatched. The CDR3 consists of 16 residues. The germline V gene encodes CDR1 ENHRY and CDR2 SYGVKD. CDR3 sequence: CANSLLGQGARETQYF. CDR3 nucleotide sequence: TGTGCCAATTCGCTCTTGGGGCAGGGGGCGCGGGAGACCCAGTACTTC.